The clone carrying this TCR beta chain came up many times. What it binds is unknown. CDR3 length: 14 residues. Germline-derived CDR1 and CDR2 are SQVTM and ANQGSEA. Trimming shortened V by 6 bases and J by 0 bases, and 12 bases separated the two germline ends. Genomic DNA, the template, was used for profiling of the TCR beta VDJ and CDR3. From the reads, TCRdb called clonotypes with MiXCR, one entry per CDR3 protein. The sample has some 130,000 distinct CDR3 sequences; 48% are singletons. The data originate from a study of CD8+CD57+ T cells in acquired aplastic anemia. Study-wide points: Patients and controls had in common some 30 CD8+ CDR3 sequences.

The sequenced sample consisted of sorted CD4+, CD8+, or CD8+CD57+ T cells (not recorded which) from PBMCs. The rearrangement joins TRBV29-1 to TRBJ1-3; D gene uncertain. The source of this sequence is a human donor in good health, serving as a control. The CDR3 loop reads CSVADRSSGNTIYF. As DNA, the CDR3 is TGCAGCGTCGCGGACCGAAGCTCTGGAAACACCATATATTTT.